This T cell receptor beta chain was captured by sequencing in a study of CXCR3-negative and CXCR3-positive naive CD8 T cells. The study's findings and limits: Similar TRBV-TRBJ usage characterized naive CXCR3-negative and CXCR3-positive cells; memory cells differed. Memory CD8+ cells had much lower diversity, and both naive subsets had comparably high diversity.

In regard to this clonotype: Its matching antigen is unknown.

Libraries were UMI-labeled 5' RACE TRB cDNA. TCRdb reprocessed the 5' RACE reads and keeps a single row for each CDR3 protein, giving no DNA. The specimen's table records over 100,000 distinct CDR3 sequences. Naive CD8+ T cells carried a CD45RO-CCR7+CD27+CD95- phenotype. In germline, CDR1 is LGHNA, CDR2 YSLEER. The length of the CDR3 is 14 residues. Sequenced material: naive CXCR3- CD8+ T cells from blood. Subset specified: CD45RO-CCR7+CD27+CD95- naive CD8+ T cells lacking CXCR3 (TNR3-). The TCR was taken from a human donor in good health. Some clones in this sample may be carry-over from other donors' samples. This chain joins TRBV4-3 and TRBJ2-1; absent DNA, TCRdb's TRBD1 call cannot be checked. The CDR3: CASSQSRGPHEQFF.